The 17 T cell receptor beta chains reported below all come from one sample, sequenced in a study of blood T cell repertoires in COVID-19. The assay was immunoSEQ multiplex PCR, and TCRdb's table has in-frame clones only and misses some. This repertoire shows about 280,000 clones, about 89% found once; its top ten account for over 8%. The sample consisted of peripheral blood. These receptors came from a man aged 35-49 years with active or convalescent COVID-19.

The rearrangement uses TRBV28 and TRBJ1-5, with D uncertain. Germline CDR1 MDHEN, CDR2 SYDVKM. This CDR3 has 22 residues. The ends were cut back, 6 bases at V and 0 bases at J, with 33 bases in the middle. The DNA of the CDR3 is TGTGCCAGCAGCGTAAACCCCCTGGAGAACCAGGCTGCGGGGTATAGCAATCAGCCCCAGCATTTT. Protein sequence: CASSVNPLENQAAGYSNQPQHF.

The chain uses TRBV10-1 and TRBJ1-3, with TRBD1 matching over 8 bases. The V segment lost 10 bases and the J segment 3 bases; nucleotides outside the gene matches: 8. Germline-derived CDR1 and CDR2 are WNHNN and SYGVQD (reference sequence). CDR3 size: 14 residues. The CDR3 protein is CATKDRENGNTIYF. The CDR3 coding sequence is TGCGCCACCAAGGACAGGGAAAATGGAAACACCATATATTTT.

This chain links TRBV6-5 with TRBJ1-4, with D possibly TRBD1 on 6 matching bases. Germline CDR1 and CDR2: MNHEY and SVGAGI. Between the trimmed V and J ends, which lost 5 bases and 7 bases, there was a span of 14 bases. This CDR3 spans 14 amino acids. CDR3 region: CASSPTGSGEKLFF. CDR3 in DNA: TGTGCCAGCAGTCCCACAGGGAGCGGTGAAAAACTGTTTTTT.

The rearrangement uses TRBV5-4 and TRBJ2-3, with TRBD1 matching 7 bases. Trimming took 4 bases from V and 3 from J; bases not matched to a gene: 11. Germline assignment: CDR1 SGHNT and CDR2 YYREEE (reference sequence). The CDR3 covers 16 residues. The CDR3, as DNA: TGTGCCAGCAGCACCCAACAGGGGTTAGCGACAGATACGCAGTATTTT. It codes for CASSTQQGLATDTQYF.

This clone was detected only once. The J gene is TRBJ1-6, the V gene TRBV11-3, with TRBD1 as a possible D gene (5 bases). The V end lost 6 bases, the J end lost 7 bases, and 13 bases lay between the germline ends. This CDR3 has 14 amino acids. CDR1 is SGHNT, CDR2 YENEEA, per germline. CDR3 sequence (DNA): TGTGCCAGCAGGACAGCAATCGTAAATTCACCCCTCCACTTT. This sequence encodes CASRTAIVNSPLHF.

V and J are TRBV10-3 and TRBJ2-1; D uncertain. With 4 bases removed from V and 5 bases from J, the gap between germline ends came to 3 bases. Germline CDR1 and CDR2: ENHRY and SYGVKD. The CDR3 sequence is 11 residues long. CDR3 amino acids: CAISGHNEQFF. Here the CDR3 DNA reads TGTGCCATCAGTGGGCACAATGAGCAGTTCTTC.

The rearrangement links TRBV28 to TRBJ2-7; 13 bases match TRBD2. V dropped 9 bases and J dropped 2; count of bases not matched to a gene: 4. This CDR3 is 14 amino acids long. Germline V gene data show CDR1 as MDHEN and CDR2 as SYDVKM. CDR3 residues: CASSGLAGAYEQYF. The CDR3 DNA reads TGTGCCAGTAGCGGACTAGCGGGGGCCTACGAGCAGTACTTC.

The chain's CDR3 is CAWSPGLGQIYGYTF. CDR3 DNA sequence: TGTGCCTGGAGTCCGGGGTTGGGACAAATATATGGCTACACCTTC. The V call is TRBV30, the J call TRBJ1-2, with D possibly being TRBD1 (6 bases). The V gene lost 2 bases and the J gene lost 5 bases, with 18 bases spanning the gap. Germline V gene sequence: CDR1 GTSNPN, CDR2 SVGIG (reference sequence). The CDR3 contains 15 residues.

This clone was observed a handful of times. This chain links TRBV29-1 with TRBJ1-1, with TRBD1 matching over 9 bases. The germline gives CDR1 SQVTM, CDR2 ANQGSEA. CDR3 length equals 14 residues. The J segment lost 6 bases and the V segment lost 4 bases, leaving 9 bases of the junction unmatched. The CDR3: CSVVKDRGSPEAFF. Written as DNA, the CDR3 is TGCAGCGTTGTCAAGGACAGGGGAAGCCCTGAAGCTTTCTTT.

This clone was picked up one time. The V and J genes are TRBV5-1 and TRBJ2-1, with D possibly matching TRBD1 (5 bases). From germline, CDR1 is SGHRS and CDR2 YFSETQ. The CDR3 length is 15 residues. V was clipped by 2 bases and J by 2 bases, with 11 bases between them. This CDR3 is CASSFPTAPYNEQFF. The CDR3, as DNA: TGCGCCAGCAGCTTCCCGACAGCGCCCTACAATGAGCAGTTCTTC. The whole variable domain, filled in from reference TRBV5-1 and TRBJ2-1, reads KAGVTQTPRYLIKTRGQQVTLSCSPISGHRSVSWYQQTPGQGLQFLFEYFSETQRNKGNFPGRFSGRQFSNSRSEMNVSTLELGDSALYLCASSFPTAPYNEQFFGPGTRLTVL.

CDR3 in amino acids: CASSTGQERQPQHF. The CDR3 DNA sequence: TGTGCCAGCAGCACCGGACAGGAGCGACAGCCCCAGCATTTT. The rearrangement uses TRBV7-9 and TRBJ1-5; TRBD1 matches at 7 bases. This CDR3 is built from 14 residues. The germline gives CDR1 SEHNR, CDR2 FQNEAQ (reference sequence). V dropped 5 bases and J dropped 7; count of bases not matched to a gene: 8. Combining the CDR3 with reference TRBV7-9 and TRBJ1-5 gives the whole variable domain DTGVSQNPRHKITKRGQNVTFRCDPISEHNRLYWYRQTLGQGPEFLTYFQNEAQLEKSRLLSDRFSAERPKGSFSTLEIQRTEQGDSAMYLCASSTGQERQPQHFGDGTRLSIL.

V is TRBV5-1 and J is TRBJ2-3, with TRBD2 as a possible D gene (5 bases). Germline V gene data show CDR1 as SGHRS and CDR2 as YFSETQ. This CDR3 spans 14 amino acids. V lost 0 bases and J lost 6, with 11 bases in between. CDR3 protein: CASSLDGEIDTQYF. The DNA of the CDR3 is TGCGCCAGCAGCTTGGATGGGGAGATTGATACGCAGTATTTT.

The chain joins TRBV3-1 (or the pseudogene TRBV3-2) to TRBJ1-2; 7 nucleotides align to TRBD1. The germline CDR1 and CDR2 sequences are LGHDT and YNNKEL (reference sequence). With 5 bases clipped from V and 8 bases from J, the junction kept 11 bases outside the gene matches. The CDR3 extends over 14 amino acids. The CDR3 bases are TGTGCCAGCAGCGCCCGGGACAGCTCTTTCGGCTACACCTTC. This gives the protein CASSARDSSFGYTF.

The sample holds one count of this clone. The chain is built from TRBV30 and TRBJ1-6, with a weak D call TRBD1 (5 bases). Trimming took 1 base from V and 6 from J, leaving 13 bases between them. CDR3 length: 15 amino acids. Germline V CDR1 and CDR2: GTSNPN, SVGIG (reference sequence). The CDR3 nucleotides are TGTGCCTGGAGTGGCCAGGCCGGGGGTAATTCACCCCTCCACTTT. This translates into CAWSGQAGGNSPLHF.

The genes are TRBV5-1 and TRBJ2-3; 8 bases map to TRBD2. This CDR3 is built from 15 residues. Germline V lookup: CDR1 SGHRS, CDR2 YFSETQ. Germline trimming cut 4 bases from V and 5 bases from J; bases unmatched to any gene: 9. CDR3 sequence reads: CASSVTGGQEDTQYF. For the CDR3, the DNA is TGCGCCAGCAGCGTCACGGGGGGGCAGGAAGATACGCAGTATTTT.

The genes are TRBV19 and TRBJ2-5; 7 nucleotides match TRBD2. The CDR3 loop spans 14 amino acids. Germline V gives CDR1 LNHDA, CDR2 SQIVND (reference sequence). V dropped 5 bases and J dropped 2; count of bases not matched to a gene: 5. The CDR3 DNA follows: TGTGCCAGTAGTTCGGGACTAAATCAAGAGACCCAGTACTTC. Amino acids: CASSSGLNQETQYF.

The chain links TRBV30 to TRBJ2-1, with a weak D call TRBD1 (5 bases). The CDR3 runs to 11 residues. The germline V and J ends were trimmed by 5 bases and 7 bases, with 9 bases remaining between them. Germline V gives CDR1 GTSNPN, CDR2 SVGIG (reference sequence). The DNA for the CDR3 is TGTGCCTGGGACAGCTCGAATGAGCAGTTCTTC. Its protein product is CAWDSSNEQFF. Full variable domain (rest looked up from reference TRBV30 and TRBJ2-1): SQTIHQWPATLVQPVGSPLSLECTVEGTSNPNLYWYRQAAGRGLQLLFYSVGIGQISSEVPQNLSASRPQDRQFILSSKKLLLSDSGFYLCAWDSSNEQFFGPGTRLTVL.